This TCR beta chain was sequenced in a study of blood T cells in healthy people across ages. About the study: When template switching was applied, about one barcoded beta molecule was captured per two T cells.

Findings of the study overall: Unsorted PBMC input precluded a conclusive naive versus antigen-experienced comparison.

Donor samples were obtained from healthy Caucasian individuals from Russia, aged about 6 to 95. Germline-derived CDR1 and CDR2 are SQVTM and ANQGSEA. This CDR3 spans 15 amino acids. V was cut by 6 bases and J by 4 bases, with 20 bases left in between. There are many counts of this clonotype. No antigen is known for it. It was with a sample-barcoded 5' primer and a J-beta primer mix that a second PCR of about 6 to 12 cycles was run. TCRdb analysed the 5' RACE reads with MiXCR anew, one entry per CDR3 protein. The sample holds hundreds of thousands of distinct CDR3 sequences, about 30% seen once. This chain uses TRBV29-1 with TRBJ2-3; possible D gene TRBD1, 5 bases. The sequence was obtained from a woman at least 80 years old in good health. The specimen sequenced was blood. The CDR3 nucleotides read TGCAGCGTCGGAAGTGTGGCAGGGAATGCAGATACGCAGTATTTT. Protein: CSVGSVAGNADTQYF.